Many counts were recorded for the clone carrying this T cell receptor beta chain. Antigen unknown. This specimen comes from a study of neurological immune-mediated disorders. Whole-study results and caveats: Multiple sclerosis patients had less TCR clonal expansion than even healthy controls, unlike HTLV-1-associated myelopathy.

The cDNA was generated by 5'RACE with 10-nucleotide random UMIs. TCRdb used MiXCR to reprocess the 5' RACE reads, holding one entry per CDR3 protein. The repertoire holds under 100,000 distinct CDR3 sequences, with around 13% as singletons. Time point defined: longitudinal time-point 2. With 2 bases removed from V and 4 bases from J, the gap between germline ends came to 5 bases. The CDR3 sequence is 13 residues long. The clonotype originates from a female donor with HTLV-1-associated myelopathy (HAM/TSP). Specimen: PBMCs. The chain carries TRBV12-3 or TRBV12-4 and TRBJ1-4; no reliable D call. This CDR3 reads CASSLRDNEKLFF. The CDR3 DNA reads as TGTGCCAGCAGTTTAAGGGATAATGAAAAACTGTTTTTT.